This T cell receptor beta chain was sequenced in a study of PD-1 blockade in classical Hodgkin lymphoma. Study-wide points: Reports described newly diagnosed patients as having lower baseline TCR diversity than healthy donors. With CD4+ cells, TCR diversity rose significantly by C4D1, but not with CD8+ cells.

This sample's time point: cycle 4 day 1 (C4D1), after more than five weeks of nivolumab. Relapse was seen in all patients after autologous stem cell transplantation, and brentuximab vedotin exposure was variable. Magnetic negative selection was used to purify CD4+ T cells from thawed PBMCs. Relapsed/refractory classical Hodgkin lymphoma patients had complete, partial or progressive responses. TCRdb keeps only in-frame clones here, not all; method: immunoSEQ multiplex PCR. The repertoire has 13,000 or so clones, roughly 80% of them found once; the top ten carry about 0.88%. About this clone itself: The antigen remains undetermined.

The CDR3 is 13 amino acids. Trimming pared 3 bases from V and 5 bases from J, leaving 10 bases between. The germline V gene has CDR1 KGHSH and CDR2 LQKENI. The material was CD4+ T cells from blood, obtained before the fourth cycle of nivolumab. The sequence derives from a human donor with classical Hodgkin lymphoma. The chain uses TRBV18 and TRBJ1-2; D may be TRBD1 (5 bases). CDR3 region: CASSPGTAYGYTF. CDR3 DNA sequence: TGTGCCAGCTCACCTGGGACGGCATATGGCTACACCTTC.